The 25 T cell receptor beta chains given below trace back to one sample, sequenced in a study of regulatory T cells in long-lasting Graves disease. In building TCR beta libraries, iRepertoire HTBI primers were used together with Arm-PCR of CDR3 regions. TCRdb reprocessed the multiplex PCR reads with MiXCR, giving one entry per CDR3 protein. The sample includes roughly 510,000 distinct CDR3 sequences, around 15% of them seen just once. Time point noted: newly diagnosed GD, antithyroid drugs for less than 3 months. TCR sequences were obtained from RNA taken from PBMCs. Another study also made use of these data, one on T cells in Graves' hyperthyroidism and ophthalmopathy.

The sequenced sample was peripheral blood mononuclear cells (PBMCs), obtained at new diagnosis, from a patient treated with antithyroid drugs. These receptors all stem from a man aged 18 to 29 with Graves disease.

This clonotype showed up many times. The chain uses TRBV3-1 and TRBJ1-1; D remains unclear. Germline V gives CDR1 LGHDT, CDR2 YNNKEL (reference sequence). The CDR3 is 12 amino acids. Trimming shortened V by 4 bases and J by 8 bases, and 11 bases separated the two germline ends. The CDR3 reads CASSPHQEEAFF. CDR3 nucleotide sequence: TGTGCCAGCAGCCCCCATCAGGAGGAAGCTTTCTTT. Combining the CDR3 with reference TRBV3-1 and TRBJ1-1 gives the whole variable domain DTAVSQTPKYLVTQMGNDKSIKCEQNLGHDTMYWYKQDSKKFLKIMFSYNNKELIINETVPNRFSPKSPDKAHLNLHINSLELGDSAVYFCASSPHQEEAFFGQGTRLTVV.

The chain has TRBV14 and TRBJ2-4; TRBD2 aligns across 10 bases. The CDR3 contains 16 residues. Unmatched junction bases numbered 8, after V lost 1 base and J lost 8 bases. CDR1 SGHDN and CDR2 FVKESK come from the germline V gene. The chain's CDR3 is CASSQGRAGGVDIQYF. The CDR3 DNA reads TGTGCCAGCAGCCAAGGACGAGCGGGAGGGGTGGACATTCAGTACTTC. Looking up the rest from reference TRBV14 and TRBJ2-4 gives the full variable domain: EAGVTQFPSHSVIEKGQTVTLRCDPISGHDNLYWYRRVMGKEIKFLLHFVKESKQDESGMPNNRFLAERTGGTYSTLKVQPAELEDSGVYFCASSQGRAGGVDIQYFGAGTRLSVL.

Here the CDR3 reads CASGDRGPNYEQYF. CDR3 nucleotides: TGTGCCAGCGGGGACAGGGGGCCGAACTACGAGCAGTACTTC. The chain is built from TRBV28 and TRBJ2-7, with 12 bases matching TRBD1. V lost 8 bases, J lost 3 bases, and 5 bases stayed unmatched. This CDR3 has 14 amino acids. The germline V gene has CDR1 MDHEN and CDR2 SYDVKM.

This clonotype was detected a few times. The chain joins TRBV29-1 to TRBJ2-7; D unresolved. The CDR3 length is 11 residues. V was cut by 2 bases and J by 6 bases, with 8 bases left in between. Germline CDR1 reads SQVTM; CDR2 reads ANQGSEA. The CDR3 nucleotides are TGCAGCGTTGAAAACATAGGCGAGCAGTACTTC. Protein sequence: CSVENIGEQYF.

This clonotype came up many times. V gene TRBV28 combines with J gene TRBJ2-1; 11 positions agree with TRBD2. The CDR3 covers 17 residues. Germline V CDR1 and CDR2: MDHEN, SYDVKM. After removal of 10 bases from V and 0 bases from J, the junction contained 11 bases not matched to a gene. CDR3 DNA: TGTGCCATCGCCGGGACTAGCGGAACGAGCTCCTACAATGAGCAGTTCTTC. Its translation: CAIAGTSGTSSYNEQFF.

The sample holds many counts of this clonotype. This chain uses TRBV6-1 with TRBJ1-4, with 7 bases identical to TRBD1. The CDR3 extends over 14 amino acids. Germline values: CDR1 MNHNS, CDR2 SASEGT. The V segment lost 6 bases and the J segment 8 bases; nucleotides outside the gene matches: 9. The CDR3 nucleotides read TGTGCCAGCAGGAACCGGGACAGTGAGGAAAAACTGTTTTTT. It is translated as CASRNRDSEEKLFF.

There are many counts of this clonotype. The J gene is TRBJ2-5, the V gene TRBV5-1; maybe TRBD2 (5 bases). The CDR3 consists of 13 residues. CDR1 and CDR2 from the germline V gene are SGHRS and YFSETQ. Trimming took 2 bases from V and 4 from J, leaving 9 bases between them. The CDR3 sequence: CASSFGVGETQYF. CDR3 DNA: TGCGCCAGCAGCTTCGGGGTTGGAGAGACCCAGTACTTC.

This clonotype came up a few times. This rearrangement joins TRBV7-9 to TRBJ2-7; D gene uncertain. This CDR3 has 16 amino acids. The germline V and J ends were trimmed by 5 bases and 0 bases, with 17 bases remaining between them. Germline V gene lookup returns CDR1 SEHNR and CDR2 FQNEAQ (reference sequence). CDR3 sequence reads: CASSPDITRASYEQYF. The CDR3 coding sequence is TGTGCCAGCAGCCCAGATATAACACGGGCCTCCTACGAGCAGTACTTC. Together with reference TRBV7-9 and TRBJ2-7, the CDR3 gives the full variable domain: DTGVSQNPRHKITKRGQNVTFRCDPISEHNRLYWYRQTLGQGPEFLTYFQNEAQLEKSRLLSDRFSAERPKGSFSTLEIQRTEQGDSAMYLCASSPDITRASYEQYFGPGTRLTVT.

The V gene is TRBV12-3 or TRBV12-4, the J gene TRBJ2-1; 7 bases map to TRBD1. The V segment lost 1 base and the J segment 3 bases; nucleotides outside the gene matches: 12. The CDR3 has 18 amino acids. The CDR3 DNA sequence: TGTGCCAGCAGTTTAGGGACGACAGGGAACTTTTACTACAATGAGCAGTTCTTC. It specifies CASSLGTTGNFYYNEQFF.

This clonotype was counted many times. J is TRBJ2-2 and V is TRBV20-1, with a weak D call TRBD2 (6 bases). The CDR3 loop spans 20 amino acids. V gave up 0 bases and J gave up 4 bases, with 27 bases separating them. The germline gives CDR1 DFQATT, CDR2 SNEGSKA (reference sequence). The CDR3 DNA is TGCAGTGCTAGAGATGATATAGGGTATAGCGGAGAAGGGGCCACCGGGGAGCTGTTTTTT. Protein product: CSARDDIGYSGEGATGELFF.

The chain carries TRBV7-6 and TRBJ1-1; TRBD1 agrees at 7 bases. Germline lookup yields CDR1 SGHVS and CDR2 FNYEAQ. This CDR3 is 15 amino acids long. Trimming removed 2 bases from V and 3 bases from J; junction bases left unmatched: 6. CDR3 loop: CASSLIAGGYTEAFF. The CDR3 DNA is TGTGCCAGCAGCTTAATCGCAGGGGGGTACACTGAAGCTTTCTTT. The variable domain in full, with the rest retrieved from reference TRBV7-6 and TRBJ1-1, is GAGVSQSPRYKVTKRGQDVALRCDPISGHVSLYWYRQALGQGPEFLTYFNYEAQQDKSGLPNDRFSAERPEGSISTLTIQRTEQRDSAMYRCASSLIAGGYTEAFFGQGTRLTVV.

This clonotype was observed many times. CDR3 loop: CASSPVRDSSYEQYF. The CDR3 coding sequence is TGTGCCAGCTCACCAGTCCGGGACTCCTCCTACGAGCAGTACTTC. This rearrangement joins TRBV18 to TRBJ2-7, with D maybe TRBD2 (6 bases). CDR1 and CDR2 (germline): KGHSH, LQKENI. This CDR3 is 15 amino acids long. Trimming removed 2 bases from V and 0 bases from J, with 11 bases in between.

This clonotype was seen repeatedly, ten times or more. The chain employs TRBV24-1 and TRBJ1-5; weak D call: TRBD1 (5 bases). The germline V gene encodes CDR1 KGHDR and CDR2 SFDVKD. The length of the CDR3 is 14 residues. V lost 4 bases and J lost 0, with 6 bases in between. CDR3 sequence: CATSDRASNQPQHF. In DNA form, the CDR3 reads TGTGCCACCAGTGACAGGGCTAGCAATCAGCCCCAGCATTTT.

This clonotype was recorded a few times. The V gene is TRBV14, the J gene TRBJ2-7; D might be TRBD2 (5 bases). Trimming left V 4 bases short and J 6 bases short, with 10 bases between. Germline V gives CDR1 SGHDN, CDR2 FVKESK. This CDR3 comprises 12 residues. CDR3: CASSPTAGEQYF. Here the CDR3 DNA reads TGTGCCAGCAGCCCAACCGCGGGCGAGCAGTACTTC.

This clonotype was seen at least ten times. The genes are TRBV12-3 or TRBV12-4 and TRBJ2-3; D is ambiguous. The CDR3 loop spans 12 amino acids. Trimming took 11 bases from V and 4 from J, leaving 13 bases between them. In DNA form, the CDR3 reads TGTGCCGTAGCCATGGGCTCAGATACGCAGTATTTT. It codes for CAVAMGSDTQYF.

In this sample, this clonotype turned up once. This chain connects TRBV5-1 to TRBJ2-3, with 8 bases matching TRBD2. The V gene end was trimmed by 4 bases and the J gene end by 6 bases; junction bases not matched to a gene: 16. The CDR3 runs 17 residues. The V gene's germline CDR1 is SGHRS and CDR2 YFSETQ. CDR3 DNA: TGCGCCAGCAGCCCACCCCCCAGCGGGAGTGGCCCTGATACGCAGTATTTT. It specifies CASSPPPSGSGPDTQYF.

The table lists this clonotype with many counts. V gene TRBV30 combines with J gene TRBJ2-7, with D tentatively TRBD1 or TRBD2 (5 bases each). The CDR3 is 14 residues long. CDR1 and CDR2 (germline): GTSNPN, SVGIG (reference sequence). The ends were cut back, 2 bases at V and 2 bases at J, with 13 bases in the middle. CDR3 nucleotide sequence: TGTGCCTGGAGTTTCGGGACGCCCCCCTACGAGCAGTACTTC. It specifies CAWSFGTPPYEQYF. Full variable domain (remainder filled in from reference TRBV30 and TRBJ2-7): SQTIHQWPATLVQPVGSPLSLECTVEGTSNPNLYWYRQAAGRGLQLLFYSVGIGQISSEVPQNLSASRPQDRQFILSSKKLLLSDSGFYLCAWSFGTPPYEQYFGPGTRLTVT.

This clonotype occurred a few times. The genes are TRBV2 and TRBJ1-5, with a possible D match to TRBD1 (5 bases). This CDR3 contains 16 residues. With 4 bases removed from V and 3 bases from J, the gap between germline ends came to 16 bases. CDR1 and CDR2 from the germline V gene are SNHLY and FYNNEI. As DNA, the CDR3 is TGTGCCAGCAGTGGTTCCAGTCCAGGGTTCAATCAGCCCCAGCATTTT. Protein sequence: CASSGSSPGFNQPQHF.

The gene calls are TRBV7-2 and TRBJ2-1; TRBD1 matches 11 bases. In germline, CDR1 is SGHTA, CDR2 FQGNSA. With 1 base clipped from V and 8 bases from J, the junction kept 7 bases outside the gene matches. The CDR3 contains 16 residues. The CDR3 coding sequence is TGTGCCAGCAGCTTAGTACCGGGACAGGGGGGGGATGAGCAGTTCTTC. Its translation is CASSLVPGQGGDEQFF.

Regarding this clonotype: This CDR3 fails to terminate in the conserved phenylalanine or tryptophan, so it likely reflects a read error. The J gene is TRBJ2-7, the V gene TRBV28; weak D call: TRBD1 (5 bases). CDR1 and CDR2 from the germline V gene are MDHEN and SYDVKM. The CDR3 is 17 amino acids. The V and J ends lost 5 bases and 0 bases respectively, with 20 bases between them. The CDR3 sequence: CASSRPTDRFLSYEQYS. The CDR3 DNA follows: TGTGCCAGCAGTCGCCCAACCGACAGATTCCTCTCCTACGAGCAGTACTCC.

This clonotype has just a few counts. V is TRBV11-2 and J is TRBJ1-2; unclear D gene. The ends were cut back, 4 bases at V and 3 bases at J, with 12 bases in the middle. The CDR3 runs 14 residues. Germline assignment: CDR1 SGHAT and CDR2 FQNNGV. CDR3 sequence: CASSSQGSDYGYTF. CDR3 sequence (DNA): TGTGCCAGCAGCTCTCAAGGGAGCGACTATGGCTACACCTTC.

This clonotype was detected ten times or more. The chain combines TRBV7-9 with TRBJ2-7; TRBD2 matches at 9 bases. Germline V CDR1 and CDR2: SEHNR, FQNEAQ (reference sequence). V was pared by 5 bases and J by 4 bases, with 21 bases of the junction left unmatched. There are 19 residues in the CDR3. As DNA, the CDR3 is TGTGCCAGCAGCCCCCGGGTGTCTAGCGGGATCGGGCGGGGGTACGAGCAGTACTTC. Its translation is CASSPRVSSGIGRGYEQYF.

This clonotype has just a few counts. V and J are TRBV3-1 and TRBJ2-4; tentative D call: TRBD2 (6 bases). In germline, CDR1 is LGHDT, CDR2 YNNKEL (reference sequence). V lost 7 bases, J lost 3 bases, and 13 bases lay in between. This CDR3 spans 14 amino acids. In DNA, the CDR3 is TGTGCCAGCACGGGCGGGACGGTCAAAAACATTCAGTACTTC. It specifies CASTGGTVKNIQYF.

The rearrangement links TRBV27 to TRBJ2-1; 13 bases align to TRBD2. From germline, CDR1 is MNHEY and CDR2 SMNVEV (reference sequence). CDR3 length: 13 amino acids. J was trimmed by 8 bases and V by 6 bases; bases with no gene match: 1. In nucleotides, the CDR3 is TGTGCCAGCAGCGGACTAGCGGGAGATGAGCAGTTCTTC. It yields the protein CASSGLAGDEQFF.

This clonotype showed up many times. The rearrangement links TRBV7-2 to TRBJ2-3; D is uncertain. Trimming shortened V by 1 base and J by 2 bases, and 7 bases separated the two germline ends. CDR3 length: 14 residues. The germline V gene encodes CDR1 SGHTA and CDR2 FQGNSA. CDR3 sequence reads: CASSLGSVTDTQYF. CDR3 nucleotide sequence: TGTGCCAGCAGCTTAGGGAGCGTCACAGATACGCAGTATTTT.